This T cell receptor (beta chain) is drawn from a study of cytomegalovirus exposure and HLA in healthy donors (dated 2017 in TCRdb). Regarding the research as a whole: The 500 to 700 repertoires of the first cohort and the 95 to 150 validation repertoires were produced on the same platform, according to a later analysis. The study aimed to test whether cataloging public T cell receptors could reveal signatures of past pathogen exposure. A separate validation cohort of about 110 different subjects was used in addition to the roughly 620-subject first cohort. To predict cytomegalovirus infection status, the study combined high-throughput TCR immunosequencing, statistical association of individual TCRs with disease status, and machine learning.

Library construction relied on the immunoSEQ multiplex PCR assay. On the study's bioinformatics: A statistical classification framework was built for diagnosing cytomegalovirus status from the catalog of TCR beta chain sequences. As stored in TCRdb, this immuneACCESS dataset retains in-frame rearrangements with V and J assigned. A fraction of the clones does not appear; measured against another copy, unresolved V genes explain less than half of the discrepancy, and the remainder lacks a known reason. D and trimming come from the DNA, and the V and J calls and clone size come from that table. Within this sample are 150,000 to 200,000 clones, with roughly 86% of them counted one time only. The top ten constitute under 3.5% of the sample. Results the study describes overall, beyond this receptor: Most TCR sequences were observed very rarely across donors, whereas some public TCRs were present in many individuals. Subsequent analysis determined that TCRs grouped into clusters in the first cohort also showed a tendency toward co-occurrence across the 130 or so validation repertoires, and about 94% of cluster scores exceeded 0. According to the authors, the approach could potentially be generalized to other disease states and immunological phenotypes. A later analysis had no HLA typing for the validation cohort, so co-occurrence there was scored across all 130 or so repertoires. Cytomegalovirus status was reported to be diagnosed by the classifier with high specificity and sensitivity in both the original and validation cohorts. In vitro tests confirmed that three of the cytomegalovirus-associated TCR beta chains recognize cytomegalovirus antigens. In the study, some 160 TCR beta chains were listed as associated with cytomegalovirus.

Concerning this clone itself: Its antigen is unknown. Base-call qualities are not available, and no considerably larger clone is one nucleotide away.

After removal of 5 bases from V and 9 bases from J, the junction retains 9 bases not matched to a gene. The CDR3 covers 14 residues, taking in both the cysteine and the phenylalanine. CDR3 DNA is the only sequence kept; it has 42 bases, read in frame from the first base. According to the germline V gene, CDR1 reads SQVTM and CDR2 reads ANQGSEA. Separate from the approximately 690-subject first cohort, the validation cohort of more than 90 subjects was the group to which the donors belonged. This receptor chain uses TRBV29-1 and TRBJ2-2, with 10 junctional bases fitting TRBD2. The source of this sequence is a man younger than 30 in good health and CMV-seropositive. The sequenced sample consisted of PBMCs. The CDR3 region has the sequence CSVLSGGLPRELFF. The DNA is TGCAGCGTTCTTAGCGGGGGGTTGCCCCGGGAGCTGTTTTTT.